This T cell receptor beta chain is drawn from a study of immune characterization of retroperitoneal liposarcoma (dated by TCRdb to the late 2010s). Libraries came from PCR. TCRdb shows the sequencer as NextSeq 500. Using fastp at Q25 and MiXCR, TCRdb reprocessed the public reads and kept productive beta chains. One record per CDR3 amino acid sequence lists the most common genes and DNA. The sample table shows under 13,000 distinct CDR3 sequences, and 27% are seen once. The biggest ten clones account for about 9% of the sample. In the germline V gene, CDR1 corresponds to SGHVT and CDR2 to SQSDAQ. From its cysteine to its phenylalanine, the CDR3 spans 17 amino acids. The sequence is cut down to CDR3 DNA, 51 bases in frame from base 1. This clonotype showed up just once. Its recognized antigen is unknown. No much larger clone exists at a distance of one base, and base qualities are not known. One read amounts to weak evidence.

In this chain, TRBV7-4 is recombined with TRBJ2-3, with an unclear D gene assignment. Gene TRBJ2-5 matches the end of the DNA better, so the J call may be wrong. This clonotype was obtained from a male donor with retroperitoneal liposarcoma. The sample taken for sequencing was tumor tissue. The DNA reads as follows: TGTGCCAGCAGCTTTTCATCAGTTGGTTCCAAACGGGAGACCCAGTACTTC. Translated, this is CASSFSSVGSKRETQYF.